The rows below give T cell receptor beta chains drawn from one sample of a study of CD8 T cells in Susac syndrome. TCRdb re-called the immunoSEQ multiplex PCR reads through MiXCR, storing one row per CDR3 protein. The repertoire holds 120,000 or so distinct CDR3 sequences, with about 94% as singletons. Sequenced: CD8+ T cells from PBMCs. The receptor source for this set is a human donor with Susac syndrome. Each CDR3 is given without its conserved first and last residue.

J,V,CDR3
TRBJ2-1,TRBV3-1,ASSPLAVNEQF
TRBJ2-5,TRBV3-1,ASSSRTEGGETQY
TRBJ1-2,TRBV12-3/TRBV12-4,ASRFGVGGYT
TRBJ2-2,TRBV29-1,SVVWGAQGGELF
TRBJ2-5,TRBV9,ASSDGTGRSETQY
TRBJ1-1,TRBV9,ASSVGASNTEAF
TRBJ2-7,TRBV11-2,ASSGWGGQVEYEQY
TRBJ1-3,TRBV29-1,SVESGQGAGNTIY
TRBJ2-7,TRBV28,ASSTPGQGKPSYEQY
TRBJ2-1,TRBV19,ASSPVAGPKWDEQF
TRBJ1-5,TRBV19,ASSNRDYDQPQH
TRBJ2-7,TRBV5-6,ASSPLGTGASYEQY
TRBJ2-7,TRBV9,ASSQGTVGVYEQY
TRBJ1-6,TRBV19,ASDTGKYNSPLH
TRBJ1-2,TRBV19,ASTHPGDAYGYT
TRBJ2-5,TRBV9,ASSVEDSKGETQY
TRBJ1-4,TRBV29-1,SVLGQDNEKLF
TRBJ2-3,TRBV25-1,ASSPGQGARGTSGSTDTQY
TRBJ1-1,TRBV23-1,ASSQSGLPNTEAF
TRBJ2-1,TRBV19,ASSIGASRTYNEQF
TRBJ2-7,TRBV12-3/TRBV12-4,ASSRDSGPYEQY
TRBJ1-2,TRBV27,ASSPSPPGYT
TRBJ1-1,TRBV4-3,ASSQDWDPNTEAF
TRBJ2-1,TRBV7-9,ASSHGGSSYNEQF
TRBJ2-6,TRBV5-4,ASSLKTAGANVLT
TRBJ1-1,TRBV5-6,ASSSGTGNAEAF
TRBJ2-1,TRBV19,ASSIDVGGPSHNEQF
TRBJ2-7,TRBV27,ASSSWTGPYEQY
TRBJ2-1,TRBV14,ASSRSSGQGPYNEQF
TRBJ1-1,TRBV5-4,ASSTGEHTEAF
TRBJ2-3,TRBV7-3,ASSSGRGIADTQY
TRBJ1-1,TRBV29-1,SVEIRTGLTEAF
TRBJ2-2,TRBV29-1,SVADSNTGELF
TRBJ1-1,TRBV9,ASSAQDLRAF
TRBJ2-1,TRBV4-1,ASSPDGDNEQF
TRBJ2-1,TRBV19,ASSPTSGNEQF
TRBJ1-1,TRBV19,ASSREGQIYTEAF
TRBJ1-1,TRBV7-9,ASSDGPVTEAF
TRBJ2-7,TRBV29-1,SADLTGGGEQY
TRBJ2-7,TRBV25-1,ASRRKRGGQSYEQY
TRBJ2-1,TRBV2,ASIRDSSYNEQF
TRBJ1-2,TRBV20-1,SASRDIANYGYT
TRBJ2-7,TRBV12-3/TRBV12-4,ASSEDSRTYEQY
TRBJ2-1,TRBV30,AWSETSGDEQF
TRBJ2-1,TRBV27,ASSLSLAVDNEQF
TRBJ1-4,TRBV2,ASRPGHLNKEKLF
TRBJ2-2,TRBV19,ATSRDRGNTGELF
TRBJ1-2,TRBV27,ASSPGQGFYYGYT
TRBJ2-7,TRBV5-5,ASSLSRNYEQY
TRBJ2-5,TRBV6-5,ASRSGETQY
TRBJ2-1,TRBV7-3,ASSSTGTGAWF
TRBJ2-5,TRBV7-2,ASSLVSVGWETQY
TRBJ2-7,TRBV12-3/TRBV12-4,ASSFMTTYEQY
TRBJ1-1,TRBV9,ASSQMDSPMNTEAF